In its sample, the clone carrying this T cell receptor beta chain was seen once. The data are from a study of blood T cell repertoires in COVID-19. Across the whole study: Specimens from acute and convalescent COVID-19 originated in the United States, Italy and Spain. PBMCs, B-cell-depleted T cells, or T cells provided the cDNA or gDNA that made up the material.

Germline CDR1 and CDR2: SNHLY and FYNNEI. V dropped 6 bases and J dropped 4; count of bases not matched to a gene: 10. This CDR3 is 16 amino acids long. Original processing methods: Researchers report that nucleated cell counts were estimated from reference gene primer amplification. Some clones are missing from TCRdb's copy, which holds only in-frame ones; the method was immunoSEQ multiplex PCR. The V and J calls and clone size are taken from that table; D and trimming were inferred from the DNA. The sample consists of nearly 110,000 clones, around 88% of them appearing once. This TCR derives from a middle-aged man with active or convalescent COVID-19. Material for sequencing was peripheral blood. The chain recombines TRBV2 with TRBJ1-2; 11 bases are shared with TRBD1. The CDR3 spells CASRMGQGERSYGYTF. The CDR3 DNA reads TGTGCCAGCAGGATGGGACAGGGGGAGCGGAGCTATGGCTACACCTTC.